A selection of T cell receptor beta chains follows, all from one sample in a study of early stage breast cancer tumors. Measured with immunoSEQ multiplex PCR; TCRdb has only the in-frame clones, and not every one. The table records approximately 7,900 clones, approximately 65% of them present only once. Sequenced material: breast tumor tissue. These receptors were obtained from a person aged 70 to 85 with breast cancer. The CDR3 runs from the conserved cysteine through the conserved F or W. A D gene is named only where the DNA matches it firmly. A clone size is listed for some rows: how often the clone was seen (once, few, many), or a class if it is expanded.

J gene | CDR3 length | V gene | D gene | clone size | CDR3 DNA | CDR3 protein
TRBJ2-3 | 18 | TRBV7-9 | - | - | TGTGCCAGCAGCCCGAACCTAAGAGGGTCCTGGATCGCAGATACGCAGTATTTT | CASSPNLRGSWIADTQYF
TRBJ1-6 | 15 | TRBV2 | TRBD1 | few | TGTGCCAGCACCGGAGTGGGACAGGGAAATTCACCCCTCCACTTT | CASTGVGQGNSPLHF
TRBJ2-5 | 14 | TRBV11-2 | - | - | TGTGCCAGCAGCTTTATAGGGGTGGGGGAGACCCAGTACTTC | CASSFIGVGETQYF
TRBJ2-3 | 13 | TRBV30 | - | once | TGTGCTTTCCGGGACAAGGGCACAGATACGCAGTATTTT | CAFRDKGTDTQYF
TRBJ1-1 | 12 | TRBV28 | - | - | TGTGCCAGCAGAGAGGGTGGCACTGAAGCTTTCTTT | CASREGGTEAFF
TRBJ1-2 | 16 | TRBV27 | TRBD1 | - | TGTGCCAGCTCCAAACAGGGGGCCAGACCTAACTATGGCTACACCTTC | CASSKQGARPNYGYTF
TRBJ1-1 | 17 | TRBV11-3 | TRBD1 | - | TGTGCCAGCAGCATAGCAGTAGGGGACAGGGAGGGCACTGAAGCTTTCTTT | CASSIAVGDREGTEAFF
TRBJ1-1 | 13 | TRBV5-1 | - | once | TGCGCCAGCAGCTCTGGCGAGGCTGGTGAAGCTTTCTTT | CASSSGEAGEAFF
TRBJ2-1 | 14 | TRBV4-2 | TRBD1 | once | TGTGCCAGCAGGGGACAGGGGGCCTACAATGAGCAGTTCTTC | CASRGQGAYNEQFF
TRBJ2-2 | 14 | TRBV5-1 | TRBD1 | - | TGCGCCAGCAACCGGGACAGCAACACCGGGGAGCTGTTTTTT | CASNRDSNTGELFF
TRBJ1-2 | 17 | TRBV6-1 | TRBD1 | - | TGTGCCAGCAGTGAAGGCAGGGGGCGCAGCACTAACTATGGCTACACCTTC | CASSEGRGRSTNYGYTF
TRBJ1-2 | 14 | TRBV11-2 | - | few | TGTGCCAGCAGCTTAGCCCCAGCGAACTATGGCTACACCTTC | CASSLAPANYGYTF
TRBJ2-1 | 15 | TRBV7-9 | - | few | TGTGCCAGCAGCGAATCCGGGACATATCGGAATGAGCAGTTCTTC | CASSESGTYRNEQFF
TRBJ1-1 | 15 | TRBV5-1 | - | - | TGCGCCAGCTCCCTTGGAGGCTCATGGGACACTGAAGCTTTCTTT | CASSLGGSWDTEAFF
TRBJ1-2 | 14 | TRBV6-5 | TRBD1 | few | TGTGCCAGCAGTTTCAGGACAGGATCTTATGGCTACACCTTC | CASSFRTGSYGYTF
TRBJ2-5 | 12 | TRBV12-5 | - | - | TGTGCTAGTCAGCGGGCCCAAGAGACCCAGTACTTC | CASQRAQETQYF
TRBJ1-1 | 15 | TRBV4-3 | - | - | TGCGCCAGCAGCCAAGATCTCGGGATGAACACTGAAGCTTTCTTT | CASSQDLGMNTEAFF
TRBJ1-1 | 13 | TRBV27 | TRBD1 | medium-sized | TGTGCCAGCAGATATACAGGGGGCACCGAAGCTTTCTTT | CASRYTGGTEAFF
TRBJ2-2 | 13 | TRBV6-6 | - | few | TGTGCCAGCAGTCCTCGAATCGGCGGGGAGCTGTTTTTT | CASSPRIGGELFF
TRBJ1-1 | 14 | TRBV2 | - | - | TGTGCCAGCAGTGAAACTACCGTGAACACTGAAGCTTTCTTT | CASSETTVNTEAFF
TRBJ1-1 | 10 | TRBV29-1 | - | - | TGCAGCATAAAGAACACTGAAGCTTTCTTT | CSIKNTEAFF
TRBJ2-7 | 14 | TRBV27 | TRBD1 | - | TGTGCCAGCAGTACCCAGGGGGCGGTCTTCGAGCAGTACTTC | CASSTQGAVFEQYF
TRBJ2-7 | 14 | TRBV5-4 | TRBD2 | few | TGTGCCAGCAGTCCGGGCCCAGCGGGGAACGAGCAGTACTTC | CASSPGPAGNEQYF
TRBJ1-6 | 14 | TRBV7-2 | TRBD1 | few | TGTGCCAGCAGCCCCCAGGGGGCTAATTCACCCCTCCACTTT | CASSPQGANSPLHF
TRBJ1-1 | 13 | TRBV7-9 | TRBD1 | - | TGTGCCAGCAGTCGGGACAGCAACACTGAAGCTTTCTTT | CASSRDSNTEAFF
TRBJ2-7 | 15 | TRBV10-1 | - | medium-sized | TGCGCCAGCAGTGACCCGACAGGCAGCTCCTACGAGCAGTACTTC | CASSDPTGSSYEQYF
TRBJ2-5 | 17 | TRBV6-1 | TRBD2 | few | TGTGCCAGCAGTGAATATAAGGGCGGGGGGGCGTCAGAGACCCAGTACTTC | CASSEYKGGGASETQYF
TRBJ1-1 | 13 | TRBV6-1 | - | - | TGTGCCAGCAGGAGGGATGTGAACACTGAAGCTTTCTTT | CASRRDVNTEAFF
TRBJ1-5 | 15 | TRBV7-8 | TRBD1 | medium-sized | TGTGCCAGCAGCTTAGGGACAGGGATGGTTCAGCCCCAGCATTTT | CASSLGTGMVQPQHF
TRBJ2-3 | 15 | TRBV6-6 | - | - | TGTGCCAGCACCAATTACGGGGTCAGCACAGATACGCAGTATTTT | CASTNYGVSTDTQYF
TRBJ1-1 | 10 | TRBV28 | - | - | TGTGCCAGCAGCCAGACTGAAGCTTTCTTT | CASSQTEAFF
TRBJ1-2 | 15 | TRBV19 | - | - | TGTGCCAGTAGTATCGGCGGGGGAGTTCACTATGGCTACACCTTC | CASSIGGGVHYGYTF
TRBJ1-1 | 13 | TRBV18 | - | - | TGTGCCAGCTCACCCGGGATGAATGCTGAAGCTTTCTTT | CASSPGMNAEAFF
TRBJ1-2 | 13 | TRBV5-1 | - | - | TGCGCCAGCAGCAGATCAACAGGACCGGGCTACACCTTC | CASSRSTGPGYTF
TRBJ2-7 | 13 | TRBV11-1 | - | few | TGTGCCAGCAGCTTAGAACGGGGGAACGAGCAGTACTTC | CASSLERGNEQYF
TRBJ2-2 | 13 | TRBV7-2 | - | - | TGTGCCAGCAGCTCGGACTTCACCGGGGAGCTGTTTTTT | CASSSDFTGELFF
TRBJ2-3 | 18 | TRBV5-1 | TRBD2 | medium-sized | TGCGCCAGCAGCCTGGGGCTAGCGGGGGCCGTGAGCACAGATACGCAGTATTTT | CASSLGLAGAVSTDTQYF
TRBJ1-4 | 15 | TRBV5-4 | TRBD1 | - | TGTGCCAGCAGCCAGGGACAGGGCGGAACTGAAAAACTGTTTTTT | CASSQGQGGTEKLFF
TRBJ1-2 | 16 | TRBV4-1 | - | - | TGCGCCAGCAGCCAAGAACCCCGTCCCGGGGGGCAAGGCTACACCTTC | CASSQEPRPGGQGYTF
TRBJ2-7 | 16 | TRBV5-4 | - | medium-sized | TGTGCCAGCAGCCCCAGGGGCGGGGGACTGACCTACGAGCAGTACTTC | CASSPRGGGLTYEQYF
TRBJ2-3 | 19 | TRBV6-1 | - | - | TGTGCCAGCAGTGAAAACGGACTACGCCCCCGGGGTGAAACAGATACGCAGTATTTT | CASSENGLRPRGETDTQYF
TRBJ2-7 | 15 | TRBV9 | TRBD1 | - | TGTGCCAGCAGCTTAGCCCGGGACAGAGTCCACGAGCAGTACTTC | CASSLARDRVHEQYF
TRBJ1-2 | 14 | TRBV12-5 | TRBD1 | - | TGTGCTAGTGGTCCGGGACAGGGGGGCTATGGCTACACCTTC | CASGPGQGGYGYTF
TRBJ1-6 | 15 | TRBV11-2 | TRBD1 | - | TGTGCCAGCAGTGGGGGACAGATCTATAATTCACCCCTCCACTTT | CASSGGQIYNSPLHF
TRBJ1-5 | 14 | TRBV6-1 | - | - | TGTGCCAGCAGTGCGCTGCAGGTTTACCAGCCCCAGCATTTT | CASSALQVYQPQHF
TRBJ2-1 | 18 | TRBV25-1 | TRBD2 | - | TGTGCCAGCAGTGAATCCCTAACTAGCGGGGGTTTTTACAATGAGCAGTTCTTC | CASSESLTSGGFYNEQFF
TRBJ1-5 | 15 | TRBV2 | TRBD1 | - | TGTGCCAGCAGTCGACAGGGGTTTAGCAATCAGCCCCAGCATTTT | CASSRQGFSNQPQHF
TRBJ1-6 | 14 | TRBV19 | - | - | TGTGCCAGTAAAACTGTGTCCGATAATTCACCCCTCCACTTT | CASKTVSDNSPLHF
TRBJ2-5 | 16 | TRBV7-2 | - | - | TGTGCCAGCAGCCCTCAATCCTCGGCGGGCCGAGAGACCCAGTACTTC | CASSPQSSAGRETQYF
TRBJ1-2 | 17 | TRBV5-4 | TRBD1 | - | TGTGCCAGCAGCTTGGCCTCGGGACAGAGACTGAACTATGGCTACACCTTC | CASSLASGQRLNYGYTF
TRBJ2-2 | 16 | TRBV18 | - | - | TGTGCCAGCTCACCACTCCAGCCAGGGGACACCGGGGAGCTGTTTTTT | CASSPLQPGDTGELFF
TRBJ1-4 | 13 | TRBV5-4 | TRBD1 | - | TGTGCCAGCAGCTTCGCAGGGGGAGAAAAACTGTTTTTT | CASSFAGGEKLFF
TRBJ2-4 | 15 | TRBV5-1 | TRBD2 | - | TGCGCCAGCAGCGTAGCGGGGGGGGACAAAAACATTCAGTACTTC | CASSVAGGDKNIQYF